These 29 T cell receptor beta chains share one sample of origin, sequenced in a study of chemoradiotherapy in HPV16-positive cancers. Profiling relied on immunoSEQ multiplex PCR, and the TCRdb table lists in-frame clones only, not all of them. The sample gives around 40,000 clones, more than 75% of which show up once; under 5.5% is in the top ten. Here the sequenced sample was blood, taken from a patient who underwent chemoradiotherapy. The receptor source for this set is a human donor with HPV-associated anogenital cancer.

V is TRBV4-3 and J is TRBJ2-3; 9 bases are a match to TRBD2. Germline trimming cut 4 bases from V and 2 bases from J; bases unmatched to any gene: 7. CDR3 length: 16 amino acids. CDR1 LGHNA and CDR2 YSLEER come from the germline V gene. The CDR3 here is CASSLGASGNTDTQYF. CDR3 bases: TGCGCCAGCAGCCTAGGGGCTAGCGGGAACACAGATACGCAGTATTTT.

CDR3 in DNA: TGTGCCAGCAGCTTTATCAGGTTGAGCGGGGGGCGCACAGATACGCAGTATTTT. This sequence encodes CASSFIRLSGGRTDTQYF. V is TRBV7-2 and J is TRBJ2-3; 9 bases map to TRBD2. The length of the CDR3 is 18 residues. The junction had 11 bases not matched to a gene; V was cut back by 3 bases and J by 1 base. CDR1 is SGHTA and CDR2 is FQGNSA in the germline V gene.

The chain recombines TRBV9 with TRBJ1-1; D gene unclear. Germline V gives CDR1 SGDLS, CDR2 YYNGEE. The CDR3 sequence is 15 residues long. V dropped 1 base and J dropped 4 bases, with 14 bases sitting between them. The CDR3 nucleotides are TGTGCCAGCAGCGTACGGGTTGGAATAGGCACTGAAGCTTTCTTT. Translation gives CASSVRVGIGTEAFF.

The chain employs TRBV9 and TRBJ2-1, with D uncertain. The CDR3 is 14 residues long. Germline CDR1 and CDR2: SGDLS and YYNGEE. Deletions cut 0 bases from V and 6 bases from J, with 10 bases between. The CDR3 DNA sequence: TGTGCCAGCAGCGTAGATGGTCAACCCAATGAGCAGTTCTTC. Translated: CASSVDGQPNEQFF.

V gene TRBV5-1 combines with J gene TRBJ2-3, with 7 nucleotides matching TRBD2. The CDR3 spans 14 residues. Trimming removed 5 bases from V and 4 bases from J; junction bases left unmatched: 7. Germline assignment: CDR1 SGHRS and CDR2 YFSETQ. The DNA for the CDR3 is TGCGCCAGCAGGATGGCGGGGGATCCAGATACGCAGTATTTT. Translation gives CASRMAGDPDTQYF.

This sequence joins TRBV11-1 and TRBJ1-1; D ambiguous. The CDR3 spans 14 residues. Trimming stripped 5 bases from V and 3 bases from J, with 13 bases between. Germline V lookup: CDR1 SGHAT, CDR2 FQDESV (reference sequence). The CDR3 is CASSDQGSYTEAFF. The CDR3 DNA sequence: TGTGCCAGCAGCGACCAAGGGAGCTACACTGAAGCTTTCTTT.

The chain combines TRBV7-2 with TRBJ1-5; tentative D call: TRBD1 (6 bases). The CDR3 covers 15 residues. The germline CDR1 and CDR2 sequences are SGHTA and FQGNSA. V gave up 2 bases and J gave up 3 bases, with 11 bases separating them. The CDR3 coding sequence is TGTGCCAGCAGCTTATGGGCAGGGGACAATCAGCCCCAGCATTTT. Amino acids: CASSLWAGDNQPQHF.

The rearrangement links TRBV5-1 to TRBJ2-1, with 9 bases aligning to TRBD2. The trim removed 5 bases at V and 2 bases at J, leaving 5 bases unmatched. The CDR3 runs to 15 residues. Germline V gene lookup returns CDR1 SGHRS and CDR2 YFSETQ. Here the CDR3 reads CASSIPSGAYNEQFF. The DNA of the CDR3 is TGCGCCAGCAGTATACCTAGCGGGGCCTACAATGAGCAGTTCTTC.

The chain combines TRBV19 with TRBJ1-2, with a tentative D call TRBD1 (5 bases). The CDR3 runs to 13 residues. Deletions cut 4 bases from V and 12 bases from J, with 18 bases between. Germline V CDR1 and CDR2: LNHDA, SQIVND (reference sequence). CDR3 region: CASSRMGPPEHTF. The CDR3 nucleotides read TGTGCCAGTAGTAGGATGGGGCCACCGGAACACACCTTC.

The J gene is TRBJ2-5, the V gene TRBV6-5; 9 bases match TRBD2. Looked up from germline, CDR1 is MNHEY and CDR2 is SVGAGI. V dropped 5 bases and J dropped 4; count of bases not matched to a gene: 5. This CDR3 has 14 residues. CDR3 coding DNA: TGTGCCAGCAGTCTTAGCGGGGGTGGAGAGACCCAGTACTTC. As protein: CASSLSGGGETQYF.

CDR3 DNA: TGTGCCAGCAGTATGGACAGGGCTTATTCACCCCTCCACTTT. Translated, it gives CASSMDRAYSPLHF. The chain employs TRBV5-4 and TRBJ1-6, with TRBD1 matching 8 bases. This CDR3 has 14 amino acids. CDR1 is SGHNT, CDR2 YYREEE, per germline (reference sequence). The trim removed 5 bases at V and 8 bases at J, leaving 6 bases unmatched. The complete variable domain, with remaining parts taken from reference TRBV5-4 and TRBJ1-6, reads ETGVTQSPTHLIKTRGQQVTLRCSSQSGHNTVSWYQQALGQGPQFIFQYYREEENGRGNFPPRFSGLQFPNYSSELNVNALELDDSALYLCASSMDRAYSPLHFGNGTRLTVT.

The chain is built from TRBV19 and TRBJ1-1, with no clear D. The CDR3 spans 13 residues. The germline gives CDR1 LNHDA, CDR2 SQIVND (reference sequence). Deletions cut 5 bases from V and 2 bases from J, with 9 bases between. The CDR3 nucleotides are TGTGCCAGTAGTCCGAGGCCTAACACTGAAGCTTTCTTT. This translates into CASSPRPNTEAFF.

The V call is TRBV6-5, the J call TRBJ1-2; 7 bases map to TRBD1. This CDR3 spans 14 amino acids. Germline loops: CDR1 MNHEY, CDR2 SVGAGI. The J segment lost 6 bases and the V segment lost 0 bases, leaving 4 bases of the junction unmatched. CDR3 amino acids: CASSYSTGRHGYTF. CDR3 DNA sequence: TGTGCCAGCAGTTACTCGACAGGGAGGCATGGCTACACCTTC.

The chain uses TRBV30 and TRBJ2-7; D remains unclear. The CDR3 length is 12 residues. Trimming left V 1 base short and J 2 bases short, with 6 bases between. CDR1 is GTSNPN and CDR2 is SVGIG in the germline V gene (reference sequence). The DNA of the CDR3 is TGTGCCTGGAGTGGCGGTACCTACGAGCAGTACTTC. It specifies CAWSGGTYEQYF.

The chain has TRBV27 and TRBJ1-3; unclear D gene. The CDR3 length is 15 residues. CDR1 is MNHEY and CDR2 is SMNVEV in the germline V gene (reference sequence). The V end lost 5 bases, the J end lost 0 bases, and 11 bases lay between the germline ends. The CDR3 sequence is CASSPTANSGNTIYF. CDR3 bases: TGTGCCAGCAGTCCGACTGCTAACTCTGGAAACACCATATATTTT.

In its sample, this clone ranks as medium-sized. V usage is TRBV6-1 and J usage is TRBJ1-1; no reliable D call. CDR1 MNHNS and CDR2 SASEGT come from the germline V gene. The CDR3 has 13 residues. Deletions cut 6 bases from V and 7 bases from J, with 15 bases between. The CDR3 bases are TGTGCCAGCAGCGAGCAGTTGGGCTTTGAAGCTTTCTTT. It is translated as CASSEQLGFEAFF.

The rearrangement uses TRBV10-1 and TRBJ1-3; D ambiguous. The germline CDR1 and CDR2 sequences are WNHNN and SYGVQD (reference sequence). The CDR3 sequence is 12 residues long. The V end lost 6 bases, the J end lost 4 bases, and 7 bases lay between the germline ends. The CDR3 DNA reads as TGCGCCAGCAGGGACGGGGGAAACACCATATATTTT. This encodes CASRDGGNTIYF.

The V gene is TRBV6-1, the J gene TRBJ1-1; unclear D gene. The CDR3 length is 13 residues. The germline gives CDR1 MNHNS, CDR2 SASEGT. V was clipped by 2 bases and J by 1 base, with 5 bases between them. The CDR3 DNA reads as TGTGCCAGCAGTGAACGGGGGAACACTGAAGCTTTCTTT. Its protein product is CASSERGNTEAFF.

This clone has a handful of counts. At one of its ends the junction is not consistent with the germline gene, which may arise from a read error. The chain combines TRBV19 with TRBJ2-7; 8 positions agree with TRBD1. Per the germline V gene, CDR1 is LNHDA and CDR2 is SQIVND (reference sequence). The CDR3 totals 8 residues. The CDR3 region is CARGQVAF. The CDR3 nucleotides read TGTGCCAGGGGACAGGTCGCATTC.

The genes are TRBV19 and TRBJ2-1, with a possible D match to TRBD2 (6 bases). Trimming took off 0 bases at V and 8 bases at J, with 11 bases between the two ends. CDR1 is LNHDA, CDR2 SQIVND, per germline (reference sequence). CDR3 length: 14 residues. Written as DNA, the CDR3 is TGTGCCAGTAGTATAGAGGAAGGAGGGGATGAGCAGTTCTTC. Translation gives CASSIEEGGDEQFF.

The V gene is TRBV5-6, the J gene TRBJ2-1; D perhaps matches TRBD2 (5 bases). CDR1 SGHDT and CDR2 YYEEEE come from the germline V gene. The CDR3 is 15 amino acids. With 3 bases removed from V and 3 bases from J, the gap between germline ends came to 13 bases. The CDR3 loop is CASSSWTGSYNEQFF. DNA of the CDR3: TGTGCCAGCAGCTCCTGGACGGGGAGCTACAATGAGCAGTTCTTC.

The rearrangement links TRBV6-5 to TRBJ2-5, with D unclear. V was pared by 2 bases and J by 3 bases, with 7 bases between. This CDR3 region has 13 residues. Germline values: CDR1 MNHEY, CDR2 SVGAGI. The CDR3 DNA follows: TGTGCCAGCAGTTACGACGGAGAAGAGACCCAGTACTTC. It yields the protein CASSYDGEETQYF.

This clone appeared a single time. V and J are TRBV7-8 and TRBJ1-1; unclear D gene. The V gene lost 7 bases and the J gene lost 1 base, with 13 bases spanning the gap. The CDR3 runs 14 residues. Germline CDR1 SGHVS, CDR2 FQNEAQ. The CDR3 loop is CASKLGQPNTEAFF. CDR3 DNA: TGTGCCAGCAAGCTCGGGCAGCCGAACACTGAAGCTTTCTTT.

This chain links TRBV27 with TRBJ1-2, with 7 bases aligning to TRBD1. Germline CDR1 MNHEY, CDR2 SMNVEV (reference sequence). The CDR3 length is 16 residues. V lost 6 bases, J lost 1 base, and 11 bases stayed unmatched. CDR3 in DNA: TGTGCCAGCAGCCCCCTGATCGGGACAGATAACTATGGCTACACCTTC. Translating it yields CASSPLIGTDNYGYTF.

The V and J genes are TRBV11-2 and TRBJ2-1; possibly TRBD1 for D (5 bases). V was cut by 1 base and J by 8 bases, with 6 bases left in between. CDR3 length: 12 amino acids. Germline V CDR1 and CDR2: SGHAT, FQNNGV. CDR3 in amino acids: CASSLVGDEQFF. The CDR3 DNA follows: TGTGCCAGCAGCTTAGTAGGGGATGAGCAGTTCTTC.

The J gene is TRBJ2-7, the V gene TRBV13, with D possibly called TRBD1 or TRBD2 (5 bases each). Germline V gives CDR1 PRHDT, CDR2 FYEKMQ (reference sequence). Trimming removed 3 bases at V and 4 bases at J, with 10 bases between. This CDR3 has 13 amino acids. The CDR3 DNA follows: TGTGCCAGCAGCTTCGAGGGGCGTTACGAGCAGTACTTC. Amino acids: CASSFEGRYEQYF.

The rearrangement links TRBV15 to TRBJ2-1; D call uncertain. V was cut by 0 bases and J by 9 bases, with 6 bases left in between. CDR1 LNHNV and CDR2 YYDKDF come from the germline V gene (reference sequence). The CDR3 contains 12 residues. The chain's CDR3 is CATSRDEGEQFF. The CDR3 nucleotides are TGTGCCACCAGCAGAGATGAAGGTGAGCAGTTCTTC.

The rearrangement joins TRBV7-9 to TRBJ1-2; D possibly corresponds to TRBD1 (5 bases). V lost 11 bases to trimming and J lost 5 bases, with 12 bases between them. The CDR3 covers 11 residues. In germline, CDR1 is SEHNR, CDR2 FQNEAQ (reference sequence). The CDR3 sequence is CAGGTSYGYTF. DNA of the CDR3: TGTGCCGGGGGGACTTCTTATGGCTACACCTTC.

This clone was seen a few times. This sequence joins TRBV10-2 and TRBJ2-7; 8 bases are shared with TRBD1. Germline V lookup: CDR1 WSHSY, CDR2 SAAADI. V lost 6 bases to trimming and J lost 3 bases; unmatched junction nucleotides: 10. CDR3 size: 15 residues. Here the CDR3 DNA reads TGCGCCAGCAGCCCAAGACAGGGGCCTTTCTACGAGCAGTACTTC. Its protein is CASSPRQGPFYEQYF.